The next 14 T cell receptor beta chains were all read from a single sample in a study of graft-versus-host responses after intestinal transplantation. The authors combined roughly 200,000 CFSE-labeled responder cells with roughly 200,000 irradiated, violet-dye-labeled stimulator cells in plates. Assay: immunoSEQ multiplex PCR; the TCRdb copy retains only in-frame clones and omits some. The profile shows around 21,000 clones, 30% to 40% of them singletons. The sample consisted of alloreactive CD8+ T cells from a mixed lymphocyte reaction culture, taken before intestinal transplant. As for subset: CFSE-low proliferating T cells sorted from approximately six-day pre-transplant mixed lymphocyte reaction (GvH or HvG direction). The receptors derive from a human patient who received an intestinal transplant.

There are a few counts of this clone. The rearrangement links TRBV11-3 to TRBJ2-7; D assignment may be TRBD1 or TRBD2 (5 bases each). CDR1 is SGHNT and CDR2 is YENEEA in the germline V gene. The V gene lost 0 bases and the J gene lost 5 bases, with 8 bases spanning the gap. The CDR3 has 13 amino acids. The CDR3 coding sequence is TGTGCCAGCAGCTTAGAATCGGGGCACGAGCAGTACTTC. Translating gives CASSLESGHEQYF. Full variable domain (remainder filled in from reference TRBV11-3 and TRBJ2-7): EAGVVQSPRYKIIEKKQPVAFWCNPISGHNTLYWYLQNLGQGPELLIRYENEEAVDDSQLPKDRFSAERLKGVDSTLKIQPAELGDSAVYLCASSLESGHEQYFGPGTRLTVT.

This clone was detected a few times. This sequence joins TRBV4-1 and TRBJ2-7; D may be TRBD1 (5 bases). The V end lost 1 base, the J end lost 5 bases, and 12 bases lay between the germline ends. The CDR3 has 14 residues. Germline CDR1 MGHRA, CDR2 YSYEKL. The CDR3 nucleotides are TGCGCCAGCAGCCAAGCCGCAGGGAAGAACGAGCAGTACTTC. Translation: CASSQAAGKNEQYF.

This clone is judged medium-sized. The CDR3 sequence is CASSPQGGQPQHF. The CDR3 DNA sequence: TGTGCCAGCAGCCCACAGGGAGGGCAGCCCCAGCATTTT. The chain is built from TRBV5-6 and TRBJ1-5; possibly TRBD1 for D (6 bases). The ends were cut back, 4 bases at V and 7 bases at J, with 12 bases in the middle. The CDR3 is made up of 13 amino acids. Germline CDR1 SGHDT, CDR2 YYEEEE.

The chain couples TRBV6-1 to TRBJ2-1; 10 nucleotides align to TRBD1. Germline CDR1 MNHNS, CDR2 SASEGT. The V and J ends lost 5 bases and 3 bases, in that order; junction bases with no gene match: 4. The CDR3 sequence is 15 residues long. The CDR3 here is CASSSGTGVYNEQFF. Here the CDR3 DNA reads TGTGCCAGCAGTTCCGGGACAGGGGTCTACAATGAGCAGTTCTTC.

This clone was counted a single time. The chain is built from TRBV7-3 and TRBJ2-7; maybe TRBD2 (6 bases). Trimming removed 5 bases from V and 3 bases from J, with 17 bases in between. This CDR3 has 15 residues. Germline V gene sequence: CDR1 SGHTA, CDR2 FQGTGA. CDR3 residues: CASSHQGLLIYEQYF. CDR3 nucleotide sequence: TGTGCCAGCAGCCACCAAGGACTACTAATCTACGAGCAGTACTTC.

CDR3 nucleotides: TGTGCCAGCAGCGAGATCGGTAATGAGCAGTTCTTC. Translated: CASSEIGNEQFF. This chain joins TRBV7-6 and TRBJ2-1; D is uncertain. Germline CDR1 reads SGHVS; CDR2 reads FNYEAQ. The CDR3 sequence is 12 residues long. The germline V and J ends were trimmed by 5 bases and 7 bases, with 9 bases remaining between them.

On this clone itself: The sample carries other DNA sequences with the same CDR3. The CDR3 nucleotides are TGTGCCAGCAGTGAATATGCCGGGAGCAATCAGCCCCAGCATTTT. Translated, it gives CASSEYAGSNQPQHF. The V and J genes are TRBV25-1 and TRBJ1-5; the D is unclear. The ends were cut back, 0 bases at V and 1 base at J, with 7 bases in the middle. Germline lookup yields CDR1 MGHDK and CDR2 SYGVNS. CDR3 length: 15 residues.

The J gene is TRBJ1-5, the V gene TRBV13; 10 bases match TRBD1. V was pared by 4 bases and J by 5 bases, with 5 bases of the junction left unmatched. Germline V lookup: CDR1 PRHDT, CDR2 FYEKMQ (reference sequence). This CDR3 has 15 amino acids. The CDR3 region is CASSSGGTGDQPQHF. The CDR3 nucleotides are TGTGCCAGCAGCTCAGGAGGGACAGGGGATCAGCCCCAGCATTTT.

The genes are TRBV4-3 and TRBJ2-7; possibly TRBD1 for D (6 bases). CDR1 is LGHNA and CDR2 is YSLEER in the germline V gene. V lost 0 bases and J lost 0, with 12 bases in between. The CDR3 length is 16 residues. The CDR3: CASSQELAGASYEQYF. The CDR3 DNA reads TGCGCCAGCAGCCAAGAATTGGCAGGGGCCTCCTACGAGCAGTACTTC.

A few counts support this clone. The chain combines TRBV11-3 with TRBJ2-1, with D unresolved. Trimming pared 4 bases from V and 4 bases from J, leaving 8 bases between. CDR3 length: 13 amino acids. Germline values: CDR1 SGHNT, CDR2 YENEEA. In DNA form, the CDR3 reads TGTGCCAGCAGCTCGGTAGGGTACAATGAGCAGTTCTTC. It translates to CASSSVGYNEQFF.

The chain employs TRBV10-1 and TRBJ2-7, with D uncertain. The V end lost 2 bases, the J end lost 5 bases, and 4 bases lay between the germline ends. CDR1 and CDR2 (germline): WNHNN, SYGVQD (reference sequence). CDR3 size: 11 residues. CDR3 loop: CASSEGDEQYF. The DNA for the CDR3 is TGCGCCAGCAGTGAGGGGGACGAGCAGTACTTC.

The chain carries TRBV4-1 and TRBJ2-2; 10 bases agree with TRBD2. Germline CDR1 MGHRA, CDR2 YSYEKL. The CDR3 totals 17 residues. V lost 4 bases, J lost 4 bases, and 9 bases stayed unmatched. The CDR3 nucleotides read TGCGCCAGCAGCCTCTCGAGAGCGGGAGGGCTCACCGGGGAGCTGTTTTTT. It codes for CASSLSRAGGLTGELFF.

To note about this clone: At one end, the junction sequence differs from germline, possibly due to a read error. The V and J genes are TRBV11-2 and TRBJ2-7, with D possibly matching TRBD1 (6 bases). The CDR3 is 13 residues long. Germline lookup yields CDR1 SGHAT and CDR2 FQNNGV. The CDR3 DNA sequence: TGTGCCAGCAGCTTGGGGGCCTCCTACGGGCAGTACTTC. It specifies CASSLGASYGQYF.

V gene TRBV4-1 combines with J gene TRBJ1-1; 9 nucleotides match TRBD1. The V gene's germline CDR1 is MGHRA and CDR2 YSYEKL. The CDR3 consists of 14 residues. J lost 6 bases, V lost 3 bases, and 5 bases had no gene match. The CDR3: CASSQTGGLSEAFF. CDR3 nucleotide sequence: TGCGCCAGCAGCCAGACAGGGGGTCTCTCTGAAGCTTTCTTT.